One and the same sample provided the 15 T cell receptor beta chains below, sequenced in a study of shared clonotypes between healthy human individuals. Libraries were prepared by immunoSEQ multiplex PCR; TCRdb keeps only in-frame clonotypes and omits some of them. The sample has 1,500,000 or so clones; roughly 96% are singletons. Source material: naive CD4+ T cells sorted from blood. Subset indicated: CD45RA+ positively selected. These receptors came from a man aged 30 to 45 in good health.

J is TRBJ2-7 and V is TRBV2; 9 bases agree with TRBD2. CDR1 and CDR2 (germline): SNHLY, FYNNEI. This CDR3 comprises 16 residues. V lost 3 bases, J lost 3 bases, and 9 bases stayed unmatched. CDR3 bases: TGTGCCAGCAGTGAGGGGCCTAGCGGGGCGCTCTACGAGCAGTACTTC. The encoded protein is CASSEGPSGALYEQYF. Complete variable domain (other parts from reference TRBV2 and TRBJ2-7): EPEVTQTPSHQVTQMGQEVILRCVPISNHLYFYWYRQILGQKVEFLVSFYNNEISEKSEIFDDQFSVERPDGSNFTLKIRSTKLEDSAMYFCASSEGPSGALYEQYFGPGTRLTVT.

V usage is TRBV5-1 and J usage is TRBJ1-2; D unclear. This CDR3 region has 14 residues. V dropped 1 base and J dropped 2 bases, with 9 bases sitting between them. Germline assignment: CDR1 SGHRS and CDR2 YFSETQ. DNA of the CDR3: TGCGCCAGCAGCTTGCTAGTAGGGAACTATGGCTACACCTTC. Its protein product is CASSLLVGNYGYTF.

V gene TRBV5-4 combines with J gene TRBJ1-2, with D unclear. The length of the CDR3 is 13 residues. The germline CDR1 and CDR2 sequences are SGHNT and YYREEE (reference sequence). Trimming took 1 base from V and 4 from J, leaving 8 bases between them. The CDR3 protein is CASSLKGGYGYTF. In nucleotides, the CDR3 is TGTGCCAGCAGCTTGAAAGGTGGCTATGGCTACACCTTC.

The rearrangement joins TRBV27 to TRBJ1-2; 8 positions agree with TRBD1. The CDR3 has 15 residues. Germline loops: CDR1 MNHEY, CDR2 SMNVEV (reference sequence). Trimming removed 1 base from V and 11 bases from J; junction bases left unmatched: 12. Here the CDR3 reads CASSLFLGQGAEYTF. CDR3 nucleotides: TGTGCCAGCAGTTTATTTTTGGGTCAGGGGGCGGAATACACCTTC.

The CDR3 DNA reads as TGTGCCAGTAGTAAGGACAGGGAGAGAGTAGTTGGGGCCAACGTCCTGACTTTC. Its translation: CASSKDRERVVGANVLTF. The rearrangement uses TRBV19 and TRBJ2-6; 8 bases map to TRBD1. V lost 4 bases and J lost 3; bases outside the gene matches: 11. The CDR3 has 18 amino acids. In germline, CDR1 is LNHDA, CDR2 SQIVND (reference sequence).

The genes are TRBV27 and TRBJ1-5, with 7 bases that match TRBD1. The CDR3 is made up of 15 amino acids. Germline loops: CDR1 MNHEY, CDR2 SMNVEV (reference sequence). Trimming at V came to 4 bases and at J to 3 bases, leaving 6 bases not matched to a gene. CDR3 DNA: TGTGCCAGCAGTTCCCGCAGGGGGGACAATCAGCCCCAGCATTTT. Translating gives CASSSRRGDNQPQHF.

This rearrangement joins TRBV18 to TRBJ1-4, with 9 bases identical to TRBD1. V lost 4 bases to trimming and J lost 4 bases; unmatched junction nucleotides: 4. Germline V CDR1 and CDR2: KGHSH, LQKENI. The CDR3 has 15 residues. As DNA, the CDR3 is TGTGCCAGCTCACGCCGGGACAGGGATAATGAAAAACTGTTTTTT. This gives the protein CASSRRDRDNEKLFF. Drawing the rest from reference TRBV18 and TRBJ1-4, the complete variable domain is NAGVMQNPRHLVRRRGQEARLRCSPMKGHSHVYWYRQLPEEGLKFMVYLQKENIIDESGMPKERFSAEFPKEGPSILRIQQVVRGDSAAYFCASSRRDRDNEKLFFGSGTQLSVL.

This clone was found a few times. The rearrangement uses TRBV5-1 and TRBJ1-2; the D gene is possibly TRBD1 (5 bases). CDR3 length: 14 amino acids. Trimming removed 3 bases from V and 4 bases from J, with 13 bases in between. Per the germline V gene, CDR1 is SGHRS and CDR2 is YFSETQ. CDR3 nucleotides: TGCGCCAGCAGCTCTGACAGCAGGAGCTATGGCTACACCTTC. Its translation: CASSSDSRSYGYTF.

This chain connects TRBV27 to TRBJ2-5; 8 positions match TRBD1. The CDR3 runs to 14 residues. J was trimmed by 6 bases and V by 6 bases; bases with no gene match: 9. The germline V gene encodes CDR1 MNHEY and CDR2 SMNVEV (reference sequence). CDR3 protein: CASSLTGAGKTQYF. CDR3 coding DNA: TGTGCCAGCAGCCTGACAGGGGCGGGAAAGACCCAGTACTTC.

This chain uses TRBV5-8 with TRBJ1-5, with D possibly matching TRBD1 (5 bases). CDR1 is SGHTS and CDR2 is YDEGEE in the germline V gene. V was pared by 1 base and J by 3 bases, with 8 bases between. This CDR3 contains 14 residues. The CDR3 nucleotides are TGTGCCAGCAGCTTGTGGGGCAACAATCAGCCCCAGCATTTT. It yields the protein CASSLWGNNQPQHF. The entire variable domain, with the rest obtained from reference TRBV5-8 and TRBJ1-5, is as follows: EAGVTQSPTHLIKTRGQQATLRCSPISGHTSVYWYQQALGLGLQFLLWYDEGEERNRGNFPPRFSGRQFPNYSSELNVNALELEDSALYLCASSLWGNNQPQHFGDGTRLSIL.

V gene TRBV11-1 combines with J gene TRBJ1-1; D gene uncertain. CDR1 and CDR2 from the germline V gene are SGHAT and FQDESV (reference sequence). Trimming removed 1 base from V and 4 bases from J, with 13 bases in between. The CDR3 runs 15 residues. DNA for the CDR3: TGTGCCAGCAGCTTAGTAGCGGGATGGGCCACTGAAGCTTTCTTT. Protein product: CASSLVAGWATEAFF.

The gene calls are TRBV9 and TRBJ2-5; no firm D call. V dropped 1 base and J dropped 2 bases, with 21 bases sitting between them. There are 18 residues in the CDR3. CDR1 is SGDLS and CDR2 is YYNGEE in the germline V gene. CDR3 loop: CASSVSPAAHLTQETQYF. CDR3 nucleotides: TGTGCCAGCAGCGTAAGCCCCGCGGCTCACTTGACACAAGAGACCCAGTACTTC.

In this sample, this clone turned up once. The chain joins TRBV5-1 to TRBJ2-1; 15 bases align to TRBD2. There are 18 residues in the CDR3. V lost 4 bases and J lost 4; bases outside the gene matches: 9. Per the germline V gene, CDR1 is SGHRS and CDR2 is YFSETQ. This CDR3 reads CASSHGLAGGFSYNEQFF. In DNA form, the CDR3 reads TGCGCCAGCAGCCATGGACTAGCGGGAGGGTTTTCTTACAATGAGCAGTTCTTC. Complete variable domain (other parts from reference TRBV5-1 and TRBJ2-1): KAGVTQTPRYLIKTRGQQVTLSCSPISGHRSVSWYQQTPGQGLQFLFEYFSETQRNKGNFPGRFSGRQFSNSRSEMNVSTLELGDSALYLCASSHGLAGGFSYNEQFFGPGTRLTVL.

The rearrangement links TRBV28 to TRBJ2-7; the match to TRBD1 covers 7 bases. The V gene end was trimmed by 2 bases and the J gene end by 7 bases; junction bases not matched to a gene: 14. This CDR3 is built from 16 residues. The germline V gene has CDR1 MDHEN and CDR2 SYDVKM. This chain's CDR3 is CASSLRALTGDEEQYF. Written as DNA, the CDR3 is TGTGCCAGCAGTTTAAGGGCCTTAACAGGGGATGAAGAGCAGTACTTC.

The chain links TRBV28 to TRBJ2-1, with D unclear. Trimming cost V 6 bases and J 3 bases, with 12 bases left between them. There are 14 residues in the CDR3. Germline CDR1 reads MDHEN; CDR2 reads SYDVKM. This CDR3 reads CASRPRLLYNEQFF. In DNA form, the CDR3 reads TGTGCCAGCAGACCTAGACTGCTCTACAATGAGCAGTTCTTC.